The 24 T cell receptor beta chains listed next were all sequenced from one sample in a study of shared clonotypes between healthy human individuals. Some clones are missing from TCRdb's copy, which holds only in-frame ones; the method was immunoSEQ multiplex PCR. The sample records about 1,500,000 clones, approximately 97% being singletons. Sequencing used naive CD4+ T cells sorted from blood. This sample's subset: CD45RA+ positively selected. The receptors shown here come from a man aged 30 to 39 in good health.

V gene TRBV2 combines with J gene TRBJ2-5; D tentatively reads TRBD1 or TRBD2 (6 bases each). CDR3 length: 16 amino acids. The germline V gene has CDR1 SNHLY and CDR2 FYNNEI. The V end lost 7 bases, the J end lost 1 base, and 19 bases lay between the germline ends. In nucleotides, the CDR3 is TGTGCCAGCAAACTAGATTTGGGGGGCCCCCAAGAGACCCAGTACTTC. Translating gives CASKLDLGGPQETQYF. The full variable domain, with the rest looked up from reference TRBV2 and TRBJ2-5, is EPEVTQTPSHQVTQMGQEVILRCVPISNHLYFYWYRQILGQKVEFLVSFYNNEISEKSEIFDDQFSVERPDGSNFTLKIRSTKLEDSAMYFCASKLDLGGPQETQYFGPGTRLLVL.

This chain uses TRBV27 with TRBJ2-7, with 13 bases fitting TRBD2. Germline V gene data show CDR1 as MNHEY and CDR2 as SMNVEV (reference sequence). J gave up 6 bases and V 4 bases, and 3 bases lay outside the gene matches. The CDR3 contains 14 residues. The DNA for the CDR3 is TGTGCCAGCAGTTCGCGACTAGCGGGGGGCGAGCAGTACTTC. Its translation: CASSSRLAGGEQYF.

The chain has TRBV20-1 and TRBJ2-3; D is perhaps TRBD2 (5 bases). The length of the CDR3 is 11 residues. CDR1 and CDR2 from the germline V gene are DFQATT and SNEGSKA (reference sequence). Trimming cost V 5 bases and J 9 bases, with 12 bases left between them. CDR3 amino acids: CSALLTGTQYF. In nucleotides, the CDR3 is TGCAGTGCTTTACTAACGGGGACGCAGTATTTT.

As for this clone: The sample holds other DNA sequences that translate to the same CDR3. This rearrangement joins TRBV5-6 to TRBJ2-7; D unclear. Trimming took off 2 bases at V and 4 bases at J, with 4 bases between the two ends. CDR3 size: 11 residues. Germline CDR1 is SGHDT and CDR2 is YYEEEE. The DNA of the CDR3 is TGTGCCAGCAGCTTTGGGTACGAGCAGTACTTC. Translation gives CASSFGYEQYF.

The V gene is TRBV6-1, the J gene TRBJ2-7, with TRBD2 matching 8 bases. Losses at the gene ends were 3 bases for V and 3 bases for J; bases not matched to a gene: 22. In germline, CDR1 is MNHNS, CDR2 SASEGT. This CDR3 comprises 20 residues. The CDR3 nucleotides are TGTGCCAGCAGTGAGAGTTTCGAGCAGCCTCTTTTCGGGACTAGCTACGAGCAGTACTTC. Its translation: CASSESFEQPLFGTSYEQYF.

The chain has TRBV27 and TRBJ2-1; the match to TRBD2 covers 13 bases. CDR3 length equals 17 residues. After removal of 5 bases from V and 7 bases from J, the junction contained 11 bases not matched to a gene. The V gene's germline CDR1 is MNHEY and CDR2 SMNVEV (reference sequence). CDR3 protein: CASSRPPGTSGTNEQFF. In DNA, the CDR3 is TGTGCCAGCAGTAGACCGCCCGGGACTAGCGGGACGAATGAGCAGTTCTTC.

This clone was detected only once. The chain joins TRBV5-7 to TRBJ1-3; D ambiguous. TRBV5-7 is annotated as an ORF whose role is uncertain. CDR3 length equals 14 residues. V was clipped by 0 bases and J by 4 bases, with 8 bases between them. The CDR3 is CASSLGTRGNTIYF. The CDR3 nucleotides are TGTGCCAGCAGCTTGGGGACGAGGGGAAACACCATATATTTT.

The chain links TRBV18 to TRBJ1-5; D might be TRBD1 (6 bases). Per the germline V gene, CDR1 is KGHSH and CDR2 is LQKENI. The CDR3 length is 15 residues. Between the trimmed V and J ends, which lost 2 bases and 3 bases, there was a span of 11 bases. CDR3 coding DNA: TGTGCCAGCTCACCATACAGGGCACCCAATCAGCCCCAGCATTTT. It is translated as CASSPYRAPNQPQHF.

V and J are TRBV28 and TRBJ1-3; a weak D match, TRBD1 (5 bases). The CDR3 spans 17 residues. Trimming removed 5 bases at V and 3 bases at J, with 20 bases between. The germline gives CDR1 MDHEN, CDR2 SYDVKM. The DNA for the CDR3 is TGTGCCAGCAGTCCTTGGGAAGGAGGGGCTATTGGAAACACCATATATTTT. Protein sequence: CASSPWEGGAIGNTIYF.

The chain joins TRBV6-1 to TRBJ1-1; TRBD1 matches at 9 bases. The J segment lost 4 bases and the V segment lost 5 bases, leaving 8 bases of the junction unmatched. The CDR3 consists of 15 residues. In germline, CDR1 is MNHNS, CDR2 SASEGT. The CDR3 region has the DNA TGTGCCAGCAGTACACCGACAGGGGGTCTCACTGAAGCTTTCTTT. Translating gives CASSTPTGGLTEAFF.

This clone was picked up one time. The chain couples TRBV18 to TRBJ2-7, with 7 bases that match TRBD2. Germline assignment: CDR1 KGHSH and CDR2 LQKENI. V shed 3 bases and J 5 bases; nucleotides not matched to a gene: 16. The length of the CDR3 is 17 residues. CDR3: CASSPSNWREGRNEQYF. CDR3 bases: TGTGCCAGCTCACCTTCTAATTGGAGGGAGGGCCGAAACGAGCAGTACTTC.

CDR3 bases: TGTGCCAGCAGCCTTGGACTGGCGAGAACCGGGGAGCTGTTTTTT. This translates into CASSLGLARTGELFF. The V call is TRBV5-4, the J call TRBJ2-2, with D tentatively TRBD2 (5 bases). CDR1 and CDR2 from the germline V gene are SGHNT and YYREEE (reference sequence). The CDR3 consists of 15 residues. The germline V and J ends were trimmed by 4 bases and 5 bases, with 15 bases remaining between them. Together with reference TRBV5-4 and TRBJ2-2, the CDR3 gives the full variable domain: ETGVTQSPTHLIKTRGQQVTLRCSSQSGHNTVSWYQQALGQGPQFIFQYYREEENGRGNFPPRFSGLQFPNYSSELNVNALELDDSALYLCASSLGLARTGELFFGEGSRLTVL.

DNA for the CDR3: TGTGCCAGCAGTTTCAAGTTAGGCGTCCCCTCGGAGTACTTC. It codes for CASSFKLGVPSEYF. The chain is built from TRBV28 and TRBJ2-7; D is unresolved. This CDR3 is built from 14 residues. The ends were cut back, 3 bases at V and 11 bases at J, with 20 bases in the middle. The germline CDR1 and CDR2 sequences are MDHEN and SYDVKM.

Regarding this clone: This sample includes further DNA sequences coding for the same CDR3. The chain joins TRBV10-1 to TRBJ2-1, with D unresolved. The germline CDR1 and CDR2 sequences are WNHNN and SYGVQD (reference sequence). The CDR3 contains 12 residues. V shed 3 bases and J shed 3 bases, with 3 bases lying between them. CDR3 protein: CASSDSYNEQFF. The DNA of the CDR3 is TGCGCCAGCAGTGACAGCTACAATGAGCAGTTCTTC.

This chain connects TRBV6-1 to TRBJ2-1; D may be TRBD2 (6 bases). Germline V gene sequence: CDR1 MNHNS, CDR2 SASEGT. V was pared by 4 bases and J by 5 bases, with 18 bases between. CDR3 size: 16 residues. The chain's CDR3 is CASSAWRAATDNEQFF. The CDR3, as DNA: TGTGCCAGCAGTGCTTGGAGGGCCGCCACTGACAATGAGCAGTTCTTC.

The chain is built from TRBV28 and TRBJ2-1, with 7 bases matching TRBD2. J lost 9 bases, V lost 3 bases, and 14 bases had no gene match. This CDR3 comprises 16 residues. Germline loops: CDR1 MDHEN, CDR2 SYDVKM. The CDR3 bases are TGTGCCAGCAGTTTTTCTGGGGGAGGGCTGTCTTCTGAGCAGTTCTTC. It codes for CASSFSGGGLSSEQFF.

The chain has TRBV28 and TRBJ2-7; TRBD1 matches at 7 bases. Losses at the gene ends were 5 bases for V and 4 bases for J; bases not matched to a gene: 8. The germline V gene encodes CDR1 MDHEN and CDR2 SYDVKM. This CDR3 is 14 amino acids long. The CDR3 region is CASSTSQGEYEQYF. CDR3 DNA sequence: TGTGCCAGCAGTACCTCCCAGGGGGAATACGAGCAGTACTTC.

This chain joins TRBV19 and TRBJ2-7; unclear D gene. Trimming removed 3 bases at V and 3 bases at J, with 9 bases between. CDR1 and CDR2 from the germline V gene are LNHDA and SQIVND (reference sequence). The CDR3 length is 13 residues. CDR3 sequence reads: CASSIPPHYEQYF. The DNA of the CDR3 is TGTGCCAGTAGTATCCCCCCCCACTACGAGCAGTACTTC.

V is TRBV19 and J is TRBJ2-5; 10 bases match TRBD1. Germline CDR1 is LNHDA and CDR2 is SQIVND (reference sequence). There are 15 residues in the CDR3. V shed 9 bases and J 5 bases; nucleotides not matched to a gene: 12. The DNA for the CDR3 is TGTGCCAGCAAATCTTCGACAGGGGGCGCGGAGACCCAGTACTTC. As protein: CASKSSTGGAETQYF. Using reference TRBV19 and TRBJ2-5 for the parts outside the CDR3, the full variable domain is DGGITQSPKYLFRKEGQNVTLSCEQNLNHDAMYWYRQDPGQGLRLIYYSQIVNDFQKGDIAEGYSVSREKKESFPLTVTSAQKNPTAFYLCASKSSTGGAETQYFGPGTRLLVL.

The gene calls are TRBV28 and TRBJ1-5; D might be TRBD1 (5 bases). V was cut by 6 bases and J by 4 bases, with 16 bases left in between. Germline CDR1 reads MDHEN; CDR2 reads SYDVKM. The CDR3 sequence is 15 residues long. CDR3 amino acids: CASSRDFSGNQPQHF. The CDR3 DNA sequence: TGTGCCAGCAGCCGGGACTTCTCGGGGAATCAGCCCCAGCATTTT.

The rearrangement links TRBV7-2 to TRBJ1-2; no definite D call. V lost 5 bases and J lost 2, with 21 bases in between. The length of the CDR3 is 17 residues. CDR1 and CDR2 (germline): SGHTA, FQGNSA. The CDR3 nucleotides are TGTGCCAGCAGCCCTAGACTTGTCCGGGGAGGGAACTATGGCTACACCTTC. Its translation is CASSPRLVRGGNYGYTF.

The chain links TRBV5-1 to TRBJ2-7; TRBD2 agrees at 10 bases. Losses at the gene ends were 2 bases for V and 0 bases for J; bases not matched to a gene: 5. Germline CDR1 and CDR2: SGHRS and YFSETQ. There are 16 residues in the CDR3. Written as DNA, the CDR3 is TGCGCCAGCAGCTTAGCCCTAGCGGGAGTCTCCTACGAGCAGTACTTC. This encodes CASSLALAGVSYEQYF.

V gene TRBV28 combines with J gene TRBJ1-1; 8 bases fit TRBD1. The length of the CDR3 is 17 residues. CDR1 MDHEN and CDR2 SYDVKM come from the germline V gene. Trimming cost V 1 base and J 0 bases; bases outside gene matches: 7. In nucleotides, the CDR3 is TGTGCCAGCAGTTTATTTGTTCAGGGGGCCCTGAACACTGAAGCTTTCTTT. Translating gives CASSLFVQGALNTEAFF.

The chain joins TRBV6-1 to TRBJ2-5; 10 bases line up with TRBD1. Looked up from germline, CDR1 is MNHNS and CDR2 is SASEGT. The CDR3 covers 15 residues. J lost 5 bases, V lost 8 bases, and 11 bases had no gene match. As DNA, the CDR3 is TGTGCCAGCCGAACCCCGGGACAGGGGTCGGAGACCCAGTACTTC. Translating it yields CASRTPGQGSETQYF.